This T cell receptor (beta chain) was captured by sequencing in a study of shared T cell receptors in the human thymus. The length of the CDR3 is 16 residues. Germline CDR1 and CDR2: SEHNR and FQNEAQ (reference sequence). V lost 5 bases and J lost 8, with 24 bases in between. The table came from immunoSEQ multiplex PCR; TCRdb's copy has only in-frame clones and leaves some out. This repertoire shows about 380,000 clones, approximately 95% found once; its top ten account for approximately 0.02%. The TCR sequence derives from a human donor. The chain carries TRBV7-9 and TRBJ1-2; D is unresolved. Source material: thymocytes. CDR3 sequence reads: CASSRSSGSGWKGYTF. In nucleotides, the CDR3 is TGTGCCAGCAGCCGATCGAGCGGGTCAGGTTGGAAAGGCTACACCTTC.